Listed here is a single T cell receptor beta chain. Germline assignment: CDR1 MNHNS and CDR2 SASEGT. Trimming shortened V by 1 base and J by 7 bases, and 19 bases separated the two germline ends. The CDR3 has 16 residues. The sample is drawn from a study of cytomegalovirus exposure and HLA in healthy donors. It was with 60 Vbeta and 13 Jbeta primers that the PCR ran. This table comes from immunoSEQ multiplex PCR, and its TCRdb copy is limited to in-frame clones, with some not included. The sample has under 150,000 clones, about 71% seen once. The chain employs TRBV6-1 and TRBJ1-2, with D possibly matching TRBD1 (6 bases). The sample consisted of PBMCs. This receptor was taken from a woman aged 60-70 years in good health and CMV-seropositive. For the CDR3, the DNA is TGTGCCAGCAGTGAAGAAGCTCTTCGCAGGGGAAGTGGCTACACCTTC. This translates into CASSEEALRRGSGYTF.